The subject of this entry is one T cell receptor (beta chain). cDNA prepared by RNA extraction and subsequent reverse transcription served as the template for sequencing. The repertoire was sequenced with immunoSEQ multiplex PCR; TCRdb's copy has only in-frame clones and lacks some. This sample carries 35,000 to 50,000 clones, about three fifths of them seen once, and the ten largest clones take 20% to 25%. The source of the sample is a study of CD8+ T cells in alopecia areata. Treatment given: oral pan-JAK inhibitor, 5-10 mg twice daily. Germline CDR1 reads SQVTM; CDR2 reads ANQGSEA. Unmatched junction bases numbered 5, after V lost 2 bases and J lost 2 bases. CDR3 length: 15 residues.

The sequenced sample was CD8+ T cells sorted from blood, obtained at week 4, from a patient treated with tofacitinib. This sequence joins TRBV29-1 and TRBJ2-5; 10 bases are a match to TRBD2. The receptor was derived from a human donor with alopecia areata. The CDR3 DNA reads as TGCAGCGTTGAACGGCTAGCGGGGGCACAAGAGACCCAGTACTTC. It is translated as CSVERLAGAQETQYF.